This T cell receptor beta chain was sequenced in a study of blood T cells in healthy people across ages. General study results and limits: With donor CMV status unknown, expanded clonotype changes were possibly confounded.

Healthy Russian Caucasian donors spanned ages about 6 to 100 years. A J-beta primer mix and a sample-barcoded 5' primer were used in a second PCR of about 7 to 12 cycles. Each CDR3 protein is one row after TCRdb ran MiXCR on the 5' RACE reads. The table lists about 900,000 distinct CDR3 sequences, 55% to 65% of them singletons. With regard to this clonotype: Its specificity is unknown.

The CDR3 runs to 16 residues. CDR1 GTSNPN and CDR2 SVGIG come from the germline V gene (reference sequence). J gave up 2 bases and V 5 bases, and 13 bases lay outside the gene matches. V and J are TRBV30 and TRBJ1-2, with TRBD1 matching 8 bases. The TCR sequence derives from a man younger than 40 in good health. The sequencing input was blood. Here the CDR3 reads CAWDDPSGQGNYGYTF. The CDR3 nucleotides are TGTGCCTGGGACGACCCGTCCGGACAGGGAAACTATGGCTACACCTTC.